Below, 31 T cell receptor beta chains from the same sample are listed, as sequenced in a study of cytomegalovirus exposure and HLA in healthy donors. The PCR employed 60 Vbeta primers together with 13 Jbeta primers. Sequencing used immunoSEQ multiplex PCR; TCRdb keeps in-frame clones, though not all of them. The sample shows around 150,000 clones, 72% of them seen only once. Source material: PBMCs. The receptors shown here come from a man aged 40-50 years in good health and CMV-seronegative.

The rearrangement uses TRBV9 and TRBJ2-2; D is unclear. The CDR3 has 13 residues. The V gene lost 4 bases and the J gene lost 2 bases, with 6 bases spanning the gap. Germline CDR1 SGDLS, CDR2 YYNGEE. CDR3: CASSPVNTGELFF. The CDR3 DNA sequence: TGTGCCAGCAGCCCGGTAAACACCGGGGAGCTGTTTTTT.

This clone was seen more than once but under ten times. This chain links TRBV29-1 with TRBJ1-1; D remains ambiguous. The CDR3 is made up of 13 amino acids. Between the trimmed V and J ends, which lost 4 bases and 1 base, there was a span of 10 bases. Germline V gene sequence: CDR1 SQVTM, CDR2 ANQGSEA. The CDR3 region has the DNA TGCAGCGTTGGGAAGGGAGCGAACACTGAAGCTTTCTTT. Translating it yields CSVGKGANTEAFF.

The table lists this clone with a few counts. The chain employs TRBV27 and TRBJ2-7, with unresolved D. The CDR3 extends over 13 amino acids. Trimming left V 2 bases short and J 2 bases short, with 7 bases between. CDR1 is MNHEY, CDR2 SMNVEV, per germline (reference sequence). CDR3 in DNA: TGTGCCAGCAGTTTACCCTTCCCCTACGAGCAGTACTTC. Its protein is CASSLPFPYEQYF.

A few counts support this clone. The chain carries TRBV28 and TRBJ1-5; D uncertain. From germline, CDR1 is MDHEN and CDR2 SYDVKM. V shed 2 bases and J shed 5 bases, with 7 bases lying between them. The CDR3 totals 13 residues. The CDR3 DNA sequence: TGTGCCAGCAGTTTAGTCCGGGATCAGCCCCAGCATTTT. The encoded protein is CASSLVRDQPQHF.

Points on this clone: A junction boundary mismatches the germline segment, possibly from a read error. The chain links TRBV7-9 to TRBJ2-3; D is undetermined. CDR3 size: 12 residues. Germline CDR1 reads SEHNR; CDR2 reads FQNEAQ (reference sequence). The CDR3 protein is CSSSFSADTQYF. The DNA for the CDR3 is TGTTCCAGCAGCTTTAGTGCAGATACGCAGTATTTT.

The chain joins TRBV28 to TRBJ2-7, with D possibly matching TRBD1 (5 bases). This CDR3 is 13 amino acids long. Trimming removed 3 bases from V and 6 bases from J, with 12 bases in between. Germline V gene sequence: CDR1 MDHEN, CDR2 SYDVKM. CDR3 sequence: CASSLLQGPEQYF. The CDR3 nucleotides read TGTGCCAGCAGTTTGTTGCAGGGTCCCGAGCAGTACTTC.

The rearrangement joins TRBV6-1 to TRBJ2-7; perhaps TRBD1 as D (5 bases). Germline CDR1 and CDR2: MNHNS and SASEGT. The ends were cut back, 2 bases at V and 5 bases at J, with 19 bases in the middle. CDR3 length: 16 residues. The CDR3 is CASSELGGRVFNEQYF. The CDR3 DNA sequence: TGTGCCAGCAGTGAACTTGGCGGCAGGGTTTTTAACGAGCAGTACTTC.

The chain employs TRBV9 and TRBJ1-3; no reliable D call. CDR1 and CDR2 (germline): SGDLS, YYNGEE. The V end was cut by 3 bases, the J end by 0 bases, with 7 bases between. The CDR3 covers 14 residues. The CDR3 DNA follows: TGTGCCAGCAGCGCCACAACCTCTGGAAACACCATATATTTT. This encodes CASSATTSGNTIYF.

V usage is TRBV11-2 and J usage is TRBJ2-1; TRBD2 is a possible D gene (6 bases). V lost 3 bases, J lost 7 bases, and 16 bases lay in between. CDR1 and CDR2 (germline): SGHAT, FQNNGV. The CDR3 sequence is 15 residues long. CDR3 protein: CASSLMLGLWNEQFF. The DNA of the CDR3 is TGTGCCAGCAGCTTGATGCTGGGACTGTGGAATGAGCAGTTCTTC.

The chain has TRBV2 and TRBJ1-2; D ambiguous. The V end lost 4 bases, the J end lost 3 bases, and 12 bases lay between the germline ends. CDR3 length: 14 amino acids. CDR1 and CDR2 (germline): SNHLY, FYNNEI. CDR3 protein: CASSVHPTYYGYTF. CDR3 DNA: TGTGCCAGCAGTGTGCATCCAACTTACTATGGCTACACCTTC.

The chain links TRBV7-2 to TRBJ2-3; D remains ambiguous. CDR3 length: 13 amino acids. Per germline, CDR1 SGHTA and CDR2 FQGNSA. Trimming removed 0 bases from V and 7 bases from J, with 8 bases in between. CDR3 nucleotides: TGTGCCAGCAGCTTAGCTGTGGGCAATACGCAGTATTTT. Protein product: CASSLAVGNTQYF.

The rearrangement links TRBV27 to TRBJ2-1; D gene ambiguous. The CDR3 has 14 residues. Trimming shortened V by 0 bases and J by 5 bases, and 8 bases separated the two germline ends. Germline CDR1 MNHEY, CDR2 SMNVEV (reference sequence). The chain's CDR3 is CASSLSDTHNEQFF. The CDR3 DNA is TGTGCCAGCAGTTTATCTGACACTCACAATGAGCAGTTCTTC.

The chain has TRBV29-1 and TRBJ1-2, with D uncertain. The germline V gene encodes CDR1 SQVTM and CDR2 ANQGSEA. V was shortened by 3 bases and J by 3 bases, with 8 bases between the two germline ends. The length of the CDR3 is 12 residues. CDR3 nucleotide sequence: TGCAGCGTTGAGGTTCAGTACTATGGCTACACCTTC. This gives the protein CSVEVQYYGYTF. Full variable domain (remainder filled in from reference TRBV29-1 and TRBJ1-2): SAVISQKPSRDICQRGTSLTIQCQVDSQVTMMFWYRQQPGQSLTLIATANQGSEATYESGFVIDKFPISRPNLTFSTLTVSNMSPEDSSIYLCSVEVQYYGYTFGSGTRLTVV.

The chain combines TRBV7-9 with TRBJ1-3; D is unresolved. This CDR3 has 13 amino acids. Germline CDR1 and CDR2: SEHNR and FQNEAQ (reference sequence). The V gene lost 4 bases and the J gene lost 8 bases, with 12 bases spanning the gap. CDR3 nucleotide sequence: TGTGCCAGCAGCTCCGGGGATTCGGACACCATATATTTT. Its translation: CASSSGDSDTIYF.

The chain is built from TRBV30 and TRBJ1-2; D possibly corresponds to TRBD1 (5 bases). Germline CDR1 is GTSNPN and CDR2 is SVGIG (reference sequence). CDR3 length equals 11 residues. Between the trimmed V and J ends, which lost 0 bases and 10 bases, there was a span of 9 bases. This CDR3 is CAWSVGQVYTF. As DNA, the CDR3 is TGTGCCTGGAGTGTGGGGCAGGTCTACACCTTC. The complete variable domain, with remaining parts taken from reference TRBV30 and TRBJ1-2, reads SQTIHQWPATLVQPVGSPLSLECTVEGTSNPNLYWYRQAAGRGLQLLFYSVGIGQISSEVPQNLSASRPQDRQFILSSKKLLLSDSGFYLCAWSVGQVYTFGSGTRLTVV.

The J gene is TRBJ2-1, the V gene TRBV19; TRBD1 matches 9 bases. The CDR3 length is 16 residues. CDR1 and CDR2 from the germline V gene are LNHDA and SQIVND (reference sequence). V lost 2 bases to trimming and J lost 2 bases; unmatched junction nucleotides: 4. In DNA form, the CDR3 reads TGTGCCAGTAGTATAACCGGGACAGGGACCTACAATGAGCAGTTCTTC. Translating gives CASSITGTGTYNEQFF.

The chain uses TRBV9 and TRBJ2-5; D is uncertain. V was cut by 3 bases and J by 5 bases, with 14 bases left in between. The CDR3 has 14 amino acids. The germline V gene has CDR1 SGDLS and CDR2 YYNGEE. CDR3 in amino acids: CASSATPPPETQYF. For the CDR3, the DNA is TGTGCCAGCAGCGCGACTCCACCCCCGGAGACCCAGTACTTC.

The chain combines TRBV2 with TRBJ1-1; D call uncertain. The CDR3 is 12 residues long. Germline CDR1 SNHLY, CDR2 FYNNEI. The V gene lost 5 bases and the J gene lost 4 bases, with 8 bases spanning the gap. CDR3 loop: CASSRGSTEAFF. The DNA for the CDR3 is TGTGCCAGCAGTCGAGGCAGCACTGAAGCTTTCTTT.

The genes are TRBV7-7 and TRBJ2-5; D may be TRBD1 (6 bases). The CDR3 runs to 13 residues. Germline CDR1 reads SSHAT; CDR2 reads FNYEAQ (reference sequence). Trimming stripped 4 bases from V and 2 bases from J, with 8 bases between. The CDR3 here is CASSSDRQETQYF. Here the CDR3 DNA reads TGTGCCAGCAGCTCGGACAGACAAGAGACCCAGTACTTC.

J is TRBJ1-4 and V is TRBV4-1, with TRBD1 matching 8 bases. This CDR3 has 16 residues. The trim removed 4 bases at V and 4 bases at J, leaving 8 bases unmatched. Germline CDR1 MGHRA, CDR2 YSYEKL. CDR3 nucleotides: TGCGCCAGCAGCCCGAGAGCAGGGGGCGTTAATGAAAAACTGTTTTTT. It specifies CASSPRAGGVNEKLFF.

This clone appeared a few times. The rearrangement uses TRBV5-4 and TRBJ1-1; 11 positions agree with TRBD1. This CDR3 region has 18 residues. With 4 bases clipped from V and 1 base from J, the junction kept 12 bases outside the gene matches. CDR1 is SGHNT and CDR2 is YYREEE in the germline V gene (reference sequence). The chain's CDR3 is CASSDYRTGGVRNTEAFF. The CDR3 nucleotides are TGTGCCAGCAGCGATTATCGGACAGGGGGCGTTCGGAACACTGAAGCTTTCTTT.

The rearrangement links TRBV6-5 to TRBJ1-1; TRBD1 aligns across 8 bases. V was clipped by 7 bases and J by 2 bases; unmatched bases: 9. The length of the CDR3 is 15 residues. Germline V lookup: CDR1 MNHEY, CDR2 SVGAGI. CDR3 bases: TGTGCCAGCACTAAGATAGGACAGGGCAACACTGAAGCTTTCTTT. Its translation: CASTKIGQGNTEAFF.

This clone occurred a few times. This sequence joins TRBV10-3 and TRBJ1-3; D ambiguous. CDR3 size: 13 residues. With 6 bases removed from V and 3 bases from J, the gap between germline ends came to 9 bases. The V gene's germline CDR1 is ENHRY and CDR2 SYGVKD. CDR3: CAIRPGSGNTIYF. CDR3 in DNA: TGTGCCATCAGGCCGGGGAGTGGAAACACCATATATTTT.

V usage is TRBV9 and J usage is TRBJ1-4; maybe TRBD1 (5 bases). The length of the CDR3 is 16 residues. The V end lost 0 bases, the J end lost 8 bases, and 17 bases lay between the germline ends. From germline, CDR1 is SGDLS and CDR2 YYNGEE. DNA of the CDR3: TGTGCCAGCAGCGTAGACCCCGGGGGGGATGAGGAAAAACTGTTTTTT. This translates into CASSVDPGGDEEKLFF.

V and J are TRBV10-3 and TRBJ2-7; D might be TRBD1 (5 bases). The CDR3 runs 13 residues. Germline CDR1 is ENHRY and CDR2 is SYGVKD. The V end lost 6 bases, the J end lost 2 bases, and 11 bases lay between the germline ends. DNA for the CDR3: TGTGCCATCAGGGACAAGATAACCTACGAGCAGTACTTC. It is translated as CAIRDKITYEQYF.

A single count supports this clone. The rearrangement links TRBV11-2 to TRBJ2-7; no clear D gene. Germline values: CDR1 SGHAT, CDR2 FQNNGV. The V and J ends lost 5 bases and 0 bases respectively, with 17 bases between them. This CDR3 has 16 residues. CDR3 loop: CASSRYRLASSYEQYF. As DNA, the CDR3 is TGTGCCAGCAGCCGTTATAGACTCGCAAGCTCCTACGAGCAGTACTTC.

The rearrangement joins TRBV5-8 to TRBJ2-3; TRBD1 matches at 9 bases. V trimming: 4 bases; J trimming: 4 bases; junction bases outside the gene matches: 4. Germline V gene sequence: CDR1 SGHTS, CDR2 YDEGEE. This CDR3 is 14 amino acids long. CDR3 nucleotide sequence: TGTGCCAGCAGCCTAGGGACAGGGCCAGATACGCAGTATTTT. Residues: CASSLGTGPDTQYF.

V usage is TRBV9 and J usage is TRBJ2-3, with 8 bases that match TRBD2. Germline V lookup: CDR1 SGDLS, CDR2 YYNGEE. This CDR3 is 16 amino acids long. The junction had 10 bases not matched to a gene; V was cut back by 2 bases and J by 5 bases. CDR3 sequence reads: CASSVYPSGGGDTQYF. As DNA, the CDR3 is TGTGCCAGCAGCGTGTATCCGAGCGGGGGCGGAGATACGCAGTATTTT.

This clone was observed a handful of times. The rearrangement uses TRBV4-1 and TRBJ1-1; D remains ambiguous. V lost 4 bases to trimming and J lost 0 bases, with 12 bases between them. The CDR3 consists of 15 residues. Germline V CDR1 and CDR2: MGHRA, YSYEKL. CDR3 sequence (DNA): TGCGCCAGCAGCCCCCGGGTCTTAATGAACACTGAAGCTTTCTTT. Translation gives CASSPRVLMNTEAFF.

The rearrangement joins TRBV5-1 to TRBJ2-5, with 10 bases identical to TRBD1. The end of the DNA fits TRBJ2-7 better, so the J call may be wrong. In germline, CDR1 is SGHRS, CDR2 YFSETQ. The CDR3 has 16 residues. The CDR3 nucleotides read TGCGCCAGCAGCCCGGACAGGGGGGGTTCAACTTACGAGCAGTACTTC. It translates to CASSPDRGGSTYEQYF.

The chain couples TRBV7-8 to TRBJ1-5; tentatively, D is TRBD1 (5 bases). Trimming took 1 base from V and 0 from J, leaving 10 bases between them. Germline V CDR1 and CDR2: SGHVS, FQNEAQ. CDR3 length: 16 residues. The chain's CDR3 is CASSLVRTSSNQPQHF. CDR3 DNA sequence: TGTGCCAGCAGCTTAGTTAGGACATCTAGCAATCAGCCCCAGCATTTT. Based on the CDR3 plus reference TRBV7-8 and TRBJ1-5, the full variable domain is GAGVSQSPRYKVAKRGQDVALRCDPISGHVSLFWYQQALGQGPEFLTYFQNEAQLDKSGLPSDRFFAERPEGSVSTLKIQRTQQEDSAVYLCASSLVRTSSNQPQHFGDGTRLSIL.